These T cell receptor beta chains were read from a single sample in a study of technical replicates of blood from a few donors. Assay: immunoSEQ multiplex PCR; the TCRdb copy retains only in-frame clones and omits some. Of tens of thousands of clones in the sample, about nine tenths are singletons; the top ten hold over 0.35%. Source material: T cells isolated from PBMCs. The source of these receptors is a human donor in good health. CDR3s include the opening cysteine and the closing phenylalanine or tryptophan. A D gene is named only where the DNA matches it firmly. Expanded clones get a size class; other rows say once, few or many, or leave the size out.

J	D	V	size	DNA	CDR3
TRBJ2-7	TRBD1	TRBV6-5	-	TGTGCCAGCAGATCTGACAGGGGTGGGTCCTACGAGCAGTACTTC	CASRSDRGGSYEQYF
TRBJ1-1	TRBD1	TRBV10-3	-	TGTGCCATCAGTTGGGACAGAGAGAACACTGAAGCTTTCTTT	CAISWDRENTEAFF
TRBJ1-1	-	TRBV19	-	TGTGCCACCTACACAGGGTGGGGAACTGAAGCTTTCTTT	CATYTGWGTEAFF
TRBJ2-7	-	TRBV5-1	-	TGCGCCAGCAGCTTGCAGGGCGAGCAGTACTTC	CASSLQGEQYF
TRBJ1-5	-	TRBV28	-	TGTGCCAGCCGACGGGATTATAGCAATCAGCCCCAGCATTTT	CASRRDYSNQPQHF
TRBJ2-2	TRBD2	TRBV5-4	once	TGTGCCAGCAGGTATCCGGGACTAGCAGCCGGGGAGCTGTTTTTT	CASRYPGLAAGELFF
TRBJ1-1	TRBD1	TRBV2	-	TGTGCCAGCAGTGAAATCAAGTCAGGGGGTAAAGCTTTCTTT	CASSEIKSGGKAFF
TRBJ2-7	TRBD1	TRBV4-1	-	TGCGCCAGCAGCCGGAACCTGGCGGGACAGGGATTCTCACTTTACGAGCAGTACTTC	CASSRNLAGQGFSLYEQYF
TRBJ2-7	TRBD1	TRBV27	-	TGTGCCAGCAGTCGGAAACGGGACAGCTTAGAGCAGTACTTC	CASSRKRDSLEQYF
TRBJ2-7	-	TRBV5-1	-	TGCGCCAGCAGCGTAGGACAGGAGCAGTACTTC	CASSVGQEQYF
TRBJ1-1	-	TRBV5-4	once	TGTGCCAGCAGCCAATCTGGGACACGGTACACTGAAGCTTTCTTT	CASSQSGTRYTEAFF
TRBJ1-1	-	TRBV11-3	-	TGTGCCAGCAGCTTTTCAGGGAACACTGAAGCTTTCTTT	CASSFSGNTEAFF
TRBJ1-1	-	TRBV27	once	TGTGCCAGCAGTTTGGGGGGGCATACTGAAGCTTTCTTT	CASSLGGHTEAFF
TRBJ2-3	-	TRBV6-4	-	TGTGCCAGCAGTGACAGGGGAACAGATACGCAGTATTTT	CASSDRGTDTQYF
TRBJ2-7	TRBD1	TRBV5-1	-	TGCGCCAGCAGCGAATGGACAGGGAATAACGAGCAGTACTTC	CASSEWTGNNEQYF
TRBJ1-5	-	TRBV19	-	TGTGCCAGTAGTACCAGGGTCAATCAGCCCCAGCATTTT	CASSTRVNQPQHF
TRBJ2-7	-	TRBV6-1	-	TGTGCCAGCACATTCGACTACTACGAGCAGTACTTC	CASTFDYYEQYF
TRBJ2-7	-	TRBV10-1	-	TGCGCCAGCAGTGACGGGTCTCACGACGAGCAGTACTTC	CASSDGSHDEQYF
TRBJ2-1	-	TRBV11-3	-	TGTGCCAGCAGCTTAGAGAGGGAGTCCCTGGATGAGCAGTTCTTC	CASSLERESLDEQFF
TRBJ2-7	-	TRBV19	-	TGTGCCAGTAGTTTATACGGGACAAATCGCTACGAGCAGTACTTC	CASSLYGTNRYEQYF
TRBJ2-3	TRBD2	TRBV9	-	TGTGCCAGCTCGATAGCGGGAGGACCAGATACGCAGTATTTT	CASSIAGGPDTQYF
TRBJ1-1	-	TRBV29-1	few	TGCAGCGTTGAAACGGTAGCTGAAGCTTTCTTT	CSVETVAEAFF
TRBJ2-5	-	TRBV2	once	TGTGCCAGCCGAGAAGAGACCCAGTACTTC	CASREETQYF
TRBJ2-1	TRBD2	TRBV15	-	TGTGCCACCAGCAGCGGTAGCGGGATCTACAATGAGCAGTTCTTC	CATSSGSGIYNEQFF
TRBJ2-3	TRBD2	TRBV5-1	-	TGCGCCAGCAGCTTTGAGGGACTAGCGGTCACAGATACGCAGTATTTT	CASSFEGLAVTDTQYF
TRBJ1-5	-	TRBV6-4	-	TGTGCCAGCAGTGTTCGGGGTTTGAATCAGCCCCAGCATTTT	CASSVRGLNQPQHF
TRBJ1-2	TRBD1	TRBV27	-	TGTGCCAGCAGTCTTAGACAGGGGGCAGTTGGCTACACCTTC	CASSLRQGAVGYTF
TRBJ2-3	TRBD1	TRBV15	once	TGTGCCACCAGCACCCGAGGGACAGCTATCACAGATACGCAGTATTTT	CATSTRGTAITDTQYF
TRBJ2-5	-	TRBV28	-	TGTGCCAGCAAAGGGGGAGAGACCCAGTACTTC	CASKGGETQYF
TRBJ1-1	-	TRBV19	-	TGTGCCAGTAGTCCCCAAGACAGGTCGACTGAAGCTTTCTTT	CASSPQDRSTEAFF
TRBJ2-7	TRBD1	TRBV13	-	TGTGCCAGCAGCTTAGGACAGGGGCTGGGCGAGCAGTACTTC	CASSLGQGLGEQYF
TRBJ2-6	-	TRBV5-1	-	TGCGCCAGCAGCCCCGGGATCTCTGGGGCCAACGTCCTGACTTTC	CASSPGISGANVLTF
TRBJ2-7	TRBD1	TRBV5-1	-	TGCGCCAGCAGCCCTAGGGACAGTGAAAGCTCCTACGAGCAGTACTTC	CASSPRDSESSYEQYF
TRBJ2-7	TRBD2	TRBV6-5	-	TGTGCCAGCAGAGTAGCGGGGACCCCCTACGAGCAGTACTTC	CASRVAGTPYEQYF
TRBJ2-1	TRBD1	TRBV6-1	-	TGTGCCAGCAGTGGCAGGGGGCGTAGGGATGTTAATGAGCAGTTCTTC	CASSGRGRRDVNEQFF
TRBJ2-6	-	TRBV7-2	-	TGTGCCAGCAGCTCGGACAGCTCTGGGGCCAACGTCCTGACTTTC	CASSSDSSGANVLTF
TRBJ2-7	-	TRBV9	-	TGTGCCAGCAGCGTAGGGTTAATAGCGTCAACCTACGAGCAGTACTTC	CASSVGLIASTYEQYF
TRBJ2-2	TRBD1	TRBV5-1	-	TGCGCCAGCAGCTTGGCCCAAACAGGGGGCTTCGGGGAGCTGTTTTTT	CASSLAQTGGFGELFF
TRBJ2-7	-	TRBV27	-	TGTGCCAGCAGTTTTTCTAGCGTGGGGTACGAGCAGTACTTC	CASSFSSVGYEQYF
TRBJ2-7	TRBD1	TRBV6-5	once	TGTGCCAGCACCAGGACAGGTTGCTACGAGCAGTACTTC	CASTRTGCYEQYF
TRBJ2-2	-	TRBV5-1	-	TGCGCCAGCAGCTCCCAGACTGACACCGGGGAGCTGTTTTTT	CASSSQTDTGELFF